A single sample gave rise to the 2 T cell receptor beta chains below, sequenced in a study of Ad26.COV2.S vaccination and SARS-CoV-2 variants. Data came from immunoSEQ multiplex PCR; TCRdb stores just in-frame clones and leaves some out. This sample has some 640,000 clones, with 70% to 90% found just once. Indicated treatment: about 20 received Ad26.COV2.S at low or high dose, single or two shots; about five received placebo; per-sample allocation not given. Sampling took place 63 days after the first vaccine or placebo injection. This specimen consisted of peripheral blood, obtained in a trial of Ad26.COV2.S vaccine versus placebo. The receptors come from a person aged 18-65 years who received the Ad26.COV2.S COVID-19 vaccine or a placebo.

The V and J genes are TRBV5-1 and TRBJ2-6; D is tentatively TRBD1 or TRBD2 (5 bases each). Germline V CDR1 and CDR2: SGHRS, YFSETQ. V lost 0 bases and J 17 bases, leaving 12 bases between the germline ends. The CDR3 extends over 12 amino acids. The CDR3 DNA sequence: TGCGCCAGCAGCTTGGAAGGGGCCGGGGTGACTTTC. Residues: CASSLEGAGVTF.

The chain carries TRBV10-3 and TRBJ2-1; TRBD1 matches 8 bases. The CDR3 is made up of 14 amino acids. The ends lost 11 bases at V and 4 bases at J; junction bases unmatched: 10. Germline values: CDR1 ENHRY, CDR2 SYGVKD. The CDR3 DNA sequence: TGTGCCGCCGGCGGGACAGGTCCTTACAATGAGCAGTTCTTC. Translating gives CAAGGTGPYNEQFF.